Listed below are T cell receptor beta chains from one sample, sequenced in a study of T cell repertoires in cytomegalovirus infection. TCRdb independently ran MiXCR on the reads; one entry per CDR3 protein. The table has over 150,000 distinct CDR3 sequences, roughly 17% seen once. Source material: CD8+ T cells from PBMCs. These TCRs come from a human donor in good health (CMV status not recorded). Some clones in this sample may be carry-over from other donors' samples. Each CDR3 is given with its conserved first and last residue.

>TRBJ2-2|TRBV6-2/TRBV6-3
CASNIPGMANTGELFF
>TRBJ2-1|TRBV7-9
CASSLQDMRNDEQFF
>TRBJ1-5|TRBV30
CAWSATKADQPQHF
>TRBJ2-7|TRBV10-3
CAISESIRSGKAYEQYF
>TRBJ1-1|TRBV7-2
CASSFTRDYYTEAFF
>TRBJ2-7|TRBV5-6
CASSFSVAEQYF
>TRBJ2-7|TRBV28
CASSSLSGGAYEQYF
>TRBJ2-5|TRBV28
CASSQGWASGWQETQYF
>TRBJ2-7|TRBV5-4
CASSLDRANEQYF
>TRBJ1-6|TRBV7-9
CASSLLAGVNSPLHF
>TRBJ2-7|TRBV7-2
CASSLGDRGYYEQYF
>TRBJ2-3|TRBV5-1
CASSLRGVGSTDTQYF
>TRBJ1-5|TRBV12-3/TRBV12-4
CASSLIQGQPQHF
>TRBJ1-3|TRBV7-9
CASSLSQGARGNTIYF
>TRBJ1-2|TRBV7-6
CASSPGGAWDGYTF
>TRBJ1-2|TRBV12-3/TRBV12-4
CASSLGTPNYGYTF
>TRBJ2-1|TRBV14
CASSPRLAIFPSSYNEQFF
>TRBJ1-1|TRBV28
CASSLFSTGGTEAFF
>TRBJ2-3|TRBV6-1
CASSWETGSTDTQYF
>TRBJ1-3|TRBV27
CASRPGLSGNTIYF
>TRBJ2-3|TRBV12-3/TRBV12-4
CASSPGAGTTDTQYF
>TRBJ2-2|TRBV7-2
CASSLDAYRVGNTGELFF
>TRBJ2-1|TRBV28
CASGDYNEQFF
>TRBJ2-1|TRBV25-1
CASRGVGSRYNEQFF
>TRBJ1-1|TRBV6-1
CASSSLGTVNTEAFF